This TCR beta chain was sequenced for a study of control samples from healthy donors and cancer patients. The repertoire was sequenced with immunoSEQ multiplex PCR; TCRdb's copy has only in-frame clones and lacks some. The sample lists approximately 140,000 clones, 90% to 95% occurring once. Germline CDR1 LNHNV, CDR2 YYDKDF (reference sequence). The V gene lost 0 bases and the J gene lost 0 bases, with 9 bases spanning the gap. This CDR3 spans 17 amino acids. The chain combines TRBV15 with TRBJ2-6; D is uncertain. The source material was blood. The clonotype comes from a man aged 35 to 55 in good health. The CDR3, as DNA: TGTGCCACCAGCAGAGATCCGACGGGCTCTGGGGCCAACGTCCTGACTTTC. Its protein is CATSRDPTGSGANVLTF.